These 14 T cell receptor beta chains were sequenced from one sample in a study of high-grade serous ovarian cancer treatment subgroups (dated by TCRdb to the early 2020s). Collection of tumor samples took place before definitive surgery or chemotherapy. The library was made by the immunoSEQ multiplex PCR assay. TCRdb took this table from immuneACCESS and kept in-frame rearrangements with V and J called. Such tables lack part of the clones; where checked against another copy, unresolved V genes explain under half of the gap, and the rest is unexplained. This sample holds thousands of clones; roughly 66% were observed only once. 13% to 15% of the sample goes to the ten largest clones. The sample taken for sequencing was tumor tissue. The receptors were gathered from a human donor with high-grade serous ovarian cancer.

This clone was found a few times. This rearrangement joins TRBV6-5 to TRBJ1-5; D unclear. The CDR3 has 14 amino acids. The germline V gene encodes CDR1 MNHEY and CDR2 SVGAGI. V lost 0 bases to trimming and J lost 2 bases, with 5 bases between them. The chain's CDR3 is CASSYSGRNQPQHF. CDR3 DNA: TGTGCCAGCAGTTACTCGGGTCGCAATCAGCCCCAGCATTTT.

This clone occurred once. The V call is TRBV19, the J call TRBJ1-6, with 10 bases lining up with TRBD1. The CDR3 is made up of 16 amino acids. V gave up 6 bases and J gave up 4 bases; unmatched junction bases: 6. Germline V gives CDR1 LNHDA, CDR2 SQIVND (reference sequence). For the CDR3, the DNA is TGTGCCAGTAGCCGGGACAGGGGACTTTATAATTCACCCCTCCACTTT. It encodes CASSRDRGLYNSPLHF. Full variable domain (outside the CDR3, taken from reference TRBV19 and TRBJ1-6): DGGITQSPKYLFRKEGQNVTLSCEQNLNHDAMYWYRQDPGQGLRLIYYSQIVNDFQKGDIAEGYSVSREKKESFPLTVTSAQKNPTAFYLCASSRDRGLYNSPLHFGNGTRLTVT.

This clone was picked up a small number of times. The V gene is TRBV7-9, the J gene TRBJ1-1, with TRBD1 as a possible D gene (6 bases). Trimming removed 5 bases from V and 1 base from J, with 8 bases in between. CDR3 length: 13 amino acids. The germline gives CDR1 SEHNR, CDR2 FQNEAQ (reference sequence). DNA for the CDR3: TGTGCCAGCAGCATACAGGGGAACACTGAAGCTTTCTTT. Translated, it gives CASSIQGNTEAFF. The whole variable domain, remainder taken from reference TRBV7-9 and TRBJ1-1, is DTGVSQNPRHKITKRGQNVTFRCDPISEHNRLYWYRQTLGQGPEFLTYFQNEAQLEKSRLLSDRFSAERPKGSFSTLEIQRTEQGDSAMYLCASSIQGNTEAFFGQGTRLTVV.

The chain recombines TRBV28 with TRBJ1-5; D perhaps matches TRBD1 (5 bases). Germline-derived CDR1 and CDR2 are MDHEN and SYDVKM. The V end lost 6 bases, the J end lost 5 bases, and 17 bases lay between the germline ends. The CDR3 runs 15 residues. The CDR3 region is CASSKRQGSYQPQHF. CDR3 DNA: TGTGCCAGCAGCAAACGTCAGGGTTCCTATCAGCCCCAGCATTTT.

The chain employs TRBV5-1 and TRBJ1-2; 8 bases fit TRBD1. Trimming removed 4 bases from V and 3 bases from J; junction bases left unmatched: 2. The germline gives CDR1 SGHRS, CDR2 YFSETQ. This CDR3 spans 13 amino acids. The CDR3 is CASSQTGDYGYTF. CDR3 sequence (DNA): TGCGCCAGCAGCCAGACAGGGGACTATGGCTACACCTTC.

The chain is built from TRBV14 and TRBJ2-7; no definite D call. V was clipped by 4 bases and J by 2 bases, with 9 bases between them. CDR1 SGHDN and CDR2 FVKESK come from the germline V gene. The CDR3 consists of 13 residues. The CDR3 sequence: CASSPSDTYEQYF. The CDR3 bases are TGTGCCAGCAGCCCCAGCGATACCTACGAGCAGTACTTC.

This clone showed up just a few times. The J gene is TRBJ1-2, the V gene TRBV5-5; 8 nucleotides line up with TRBD1. J lost 1 base, V lost 1 base, and 6 bases had no gene match. This CDR3 spans 16 amino acids. Germline V CDR1 and CDR2: SGHKS, YYEKEE (reference sequence). CDR3 coding DNA: TGTGCCAGCAGCTTGTACGGGACAGGCGATAACTATGGCTACACCTTC. This encodes CASSLYGTGDNYGYTF.

V usage is TRBV11-2 and J usage is TRBJ2-5; TRBD2 aligns across 7 bases. The CDR3 sequence is 17 residues long. With 5 bases clipped from V and 4 bases from J, the junction kept 16 bases outside the gene matches. Germline V gives CDR1 SGHAT, CDR2 FQNNGV. The CDR3 DNA follows: TGTGCCAGCAGCCCCCCCCGTGGAGCGGGGTGGCGAGAGACCCAGTACTTC. Its protein is CASSPPRGAGWRETQYF.

The chain has TRBV2 and TRBJ1-2, with D unresolved. The V end was cut by 9 bases, the J end by 4 bases, with 6 bases between. Germline V gives CDR1 SNHLY, CDR2 FYNNEI. The CDR3 length is 10 residues. In DNA form, the CDR3 reads TGTGCCAGGGGCACCTATGGCTACACCTTC. Protein: CARGTYGYTF. The variable domain in full, completed from reference TRBV2 and TRBJ1-2, reads EPEVTQTPSHQVTQMGQEVILRCVPISNHLYFYWYRQILGQKVEFLVSFYNNEISEKSEIFDDQFSVERPDGSNFTLKIRSTKLEDSAMYFCARGTYGYTFGSGTRLTVV.

The chain couples TRBV11-2 to TRBJ1-4; D is unresolved. V was trimmed by 3 bases and J by 0 bases, leaving 11 bases between them. The CDR3 totals 16 residues. In germline, CDR1 is SGHAT, CDR2 FQNNGV. The CDR3 sequence: CASSFRPGTTNEKLFF. CDR3 nucleotide sequence: TGTGCCAGCAGCTTTCGCCCGGGGACAACTAATGAAAAACTGTTTTTT.

In its sample, this clone is medium-sized. The CDR3 nucleotides read TGTGCCAGCAGCCGATGGGACACAAGCACAGATACGCAGTATTTT. Residues: CASSRWDTSTDTQYF. The genes are TRBV7-9 and TRBJ2-3; a possible D gene is TRBD1 (6 bases). The CDR3 contains 15 residues. V shed 5 bases and J shed 0 bases, with 12 bases lying between them. Germline CDR1 SEHNR, CDR2 FQNEAQ (reference sequence).

The chain uses TRBV7-2 and TRBJ1-2; the D gene is possibly TRBD1 (6 bases). Trimming took off 1 base at V and 4 bases at J, with 10 bases between the two ends. The CDR3 spans 14 residues. Per germline, CDR1 SGHTA and CDR2 FQGNSA. The CDR3 coding sequence is TGTGCCAGCAGCTTAGATACAGGGCCCTATGGCTACACCTTC. It codes for CASSLDTGPYGYTF.

CDR3 DNA: TGTGCCAGCCACGCGGTGAACACTGAAGCTTTCTTT. Protein product: CASHAVNTEAFF. The rearrangement joins TRBV28 to TRBJ1-1; D gene uncertain. Germline loops: CDR1 MDHEN, CDR2 SYDVKM. Trimming took off 8 bases at V and 0 bases at J, with 7 bases between the two ends. The CDR3 sequence is 12 residues long.

This chain uses TRBV5-1 with TRBJ2-5; 9 positions match TRBD1. CDR1 is SGHRS, CDR2 YFSETQ, per germline. The CDR3 is made up of 16 amino acids. Unmatched junction bases numbered 5, after V lost 1 base and J lost 1 base. The chain's CDR3 is CASSLFGTGFQETQYF. The DNA for the CDR3 is TGCGCCAGCAGCTTGTTCGGGACAGGGTTCCAAGAGACCCAGTACTTC.